This T cell receptor beta chain was sequenced in a study of T cell clonotyping in hematopoietic cell transplantation. TCRdb keeps only in-frame clones here, not all; method: immunoSEQ multiplex PCR. The profile shows around 17,000 clones, around 70% of them singletons. A remark on this clone: The antigen remains undetermined.

Study-level points and caveats: After transplant, recipient diversity fell while pathologically expanded clonotypes grew through day 180.

Sequencing was performed on peripheral blood mononuclear cells. The sequence was collected from a woman aged 55-70 years in good health. Some clones in this sample may be carry-over from other donors' samples.

CDR3 in amino acids: CASSLRQGPPRAFF. The CDR3 DNA sequence: TGTGCCAGCAGCCTGAGACAGGGTCCCCCCCGGGCTTTCTTT. The rearrangement uses TRBV7-9 and TRBJ1-1; 7 bases align to TRBD1. J was trimmed by 11 bases and V by 5 bases; bases with no gene match: 14. The CDR3 runs 14 residues. CDR1 and CDR2 from the germline V gene are SEHNR and FQNEAQ (reference sequence).